This T cell receptor beta chain was captured by sequencing in a study of early T cells in non-severe SARS-CoV-2 infection. In the study overall: RNA in bulk from unsorted whole blood was sequenced, and chains were unpaired. Study observations and caveats: VDJdb matching, biased toward anti-spike CD8 responses, missed private and CD4 specificities.

This clonotype was found a few times. Its target is not known. Molecules of cDNA were individually given unique molecular identifiers that were attached to them. Using its own MiXCR run on the 5' RACE reads, TCRdb lists one record per CDR3 protein. The sample shows tens of thousands of distinct CDR3 sequences, over 9.5% of them seen only once. The CDR3 runs 15 residues. The ends were cut back, 5 bases at V and 5 bases at J, with 19 bases in the middle. CDR1 and CDR2 (germline): SGHTA, FQGNSA. The sample was whole blood, taken at baseline. The chain couples TRBV7-2 to TRBJ2-7; possibly TRBD1 for D (6 bases). This TCR came from an adult who was a healthcare worker with PCR-confirmed SARS-CoV-2 infection or an uninfected control (not recorded which). The CDR3 protein is CASSLAPQGSNEQYF. CDR3 in DNA: TGTGCCAGCAGCCTCGCCCCGCAGGGGAGCAACGAGCAGTACTTC.